This T cell receptor (beta chain) comes out of a study of shared clonotypes between healthy human individuals. Study-level background: The plates for each donor numbered three CD4 naive, three CD4 memory, two CD8 naive and one CD8 memory.

Study-wide results and caveats: Against clonotypes common to all four donors, non-shared ones had lower generation probabilities. Blood was the sole source, and tissue repertoires probably differ.

Regarding this clone: The antigen is undetermined.

This CDR3 has 15 residues. Trimming removed 7 bases from V and 6 bases from J; junction bases left unmatched: 9. The V gene's germline CDR1 is SGHTS and CDR2 YDEGEE. It was across several immunoSEQ plates that each subset's genomic DNA was evenly split. TCRdb's copy holds only in-frame clones and misses some; the assay was immunoSEQ multiplex PCR. This sample has approximately 600,000 clones; 95% occur once, and the top ten carry 0.11%. CD45RO negativity and positive selection for CCR7 defined naive CD8 cells, a population that excluded terminally differentiated effector memory CD45RA+ cells. Input material: naive CD8+ T cells sorted from blood. The gene calls are TRBV5-8 and TRBJ2-3; TRBD2 aligns across 12 bases. This TCR derives from a woman aged 30 to 39 in good health. CDR3 coding DNA: TGTGCCAGCTCCTCGGGACTAGCGGGTCCCGATACGCAGTATTTT. It is translated as CASSSGLAGPDTQYF. Combining the CDR3 with reference TRBV5-8 and TRBJ2-3 gives the whole variable domain EAGVTQSPTHLIKTRGQQATLRCSPISGHTSVYWYQQALGLGLQFLLWYDEGEERNRGNFPPRFSGRQFPNYSSELNVNALELEDSALYLCASSSGLAGPDTQYFGPGTRLTVL.